Below, 32 T cell receptor beta chains from the same sample are listed, as sequenced in a study of T cell responses to AZD1222 COVID-19 vaccine. This table comes from immunoSEQ multiplex PCR, and its TCRdb copy is limited to in-frame clones, with some not included. The sample contains about 140,000 clones, about 93% of which appear only once. This specimen consisted of peripheral blood, obtained on day 0 of AZD1222 vaccination. The receptor set was obtained from an adult in good health.

This chain connects TRBV13 to TRBJ2-7; D remains ambiguous. This CDR3 has 12 residues. The V and J ends lost 5 bases and 0 bases respectively, with 5 bases between them. Germline loops: CDR1 PRHDT, CDR2 FYEKMQ (reference sequence). In DNA form, the CDR3 reads TGTGCCAGCAGCCCTGGCTCCTACGAGCAGTACTTC. The encoded protein is CASSPGSYEQYF.

V usage is TRBV7-9 and J usage is TRBJ2-7; D is uncertain. The V end was cut by 3 bases, the J end by 1 base, with 7 bases between. The CDR3 length is 13 residues. Germline V lookup: CDR1 SEHNR, CDR2 FQNEAQ (reference sequence). This CDR3 reads CASSLALSYEQYF. Written as DNA, the CDR3 is TGTGCCAGCAGCTTGGCGCTTTCCTACGAGCAGTACTTC.

V is TRBV27 and J is TRBJ1-5, with D hard to call. Germline assignment: CDR1 MNHEY and CDR2 SMNVEV (reference sequence). The CDR3 is 15 residues long. Trimming pared 0 bases from V and 7 bases from J, leaving 13 bases between. In DNA form, the CDR3 reads TGTGCCAGCAGTTTATCTCGGATAGAATCCCAGCCCCAGCATTTT. It specifies CASSLSRIESQPQHF.

J is TRBJ2-5 and V is TRBV5-1, with 8 bases fitting TRBD2. Germline V CDR1 and CDR2: SGHRS, YFSETQ. This CDR3 comprises 15 residues. With 4 bases clipped from V and 4 bases from J, the junction kept 9 bases outside the gene matches. CDR3 DNA sequence: TGCGCCAGCAGCCCAGCGGGGGCGCAAGGAGAGACCCAGTACTTC. It codes for CASSPAGAQGETQYF.

The V gene is TRBV9, the J gene TRBJ2-7; 9 nucleotides align to TRBD1. Germline values: CDR1 SGDLS, CDR2 YYNGEE. CDR3 length: 15 residues. The ends lost 0 bases at V and 5 bases at J; junction bases unmatched: 6. DNA for the CDR3: TGTGCCAGCAGCGTAGGTCAGGACAGGGGTCACGAGCAGTACTTC. It translates to CASSVGQDRGHEQYF.

This clone occurred once. The chain couples TRBV7-2 to TRBJ1-3, with TRBD1 identical over 8 bases. The V gene end was trimmed by 5 bases and the J gene end by 7 bases; junction bases not matched to a gene: 16. The CDR3 is made up of 17 amino acids. Germline assignment: CDR1 SGHTA and CDR2 FQGNSA. The CDR3 loop reads CASSPFRERDRRNTIYF. The DNA of the CDR3 is TGTGCCAGCAGCCCCTTCAGGGAGCGGGACAGGCGGAACACCATATATTTT.

The chain carries TRBV7-9 and TRBJ1-1; 7 bases line up with TRBD1. V shed 7 bases, J shed 1 base, and the junction held 3 bases outside the gene matches. CDR3 length equals 13 residues. Germline lookup yields CDR1 SEHNR and CDR2 FQNEAQ (reference sequence). The CDR3 region has the DNA TGTGCCAGCATCGACAGGGAGAACACTGAAGCTTTCTTT. As protein: CASIDRENTEAFF.

This clone was recorded once. This rearrangement joins TRBV5-1 to TRBJ2-3; 12 bases map to TRBD2. Germline CDR1 SGHRS, CDR2 YFSETQ. Germline trimming cut 0 bases from V and 2 bases from J; bases unmatched to any gene: 7. CDR3 size: 18 residues. CDR3 amino acids: CASSLGTSGISNTDTQYF. CDR3 DNA sequence: TGCGCCAGCAGCTTGGGGACTAGCGGGATTTCTAACACAGATACGCAGTATTTT.

The chain uses TRBV14 and TRBJ2-7; no clear D gene. This CDR3 has 13 amino acids. Trimming took off 0 bases at V and 3 bases at J, with 6 bases between the two ends. Germline-derived CDR1 and CDR2 are SGHDN and FVKESK. This chain's CDR3 is CASSQESLYEQYF. The CDR3 DNA is TGTGCCAGCAGCCAAGAATCCCTCTACGAGCAGTACTTC.

The chain joins TRBV4-1 to TRBJ2-7, with 9 bases fitting TRBD1. Germline CDR1 and CDR2: MGHRA and YSYEKL. The CDR3 length is 14 residues. Losses at the gene ends were 4 bases for V and 2 bases for J; bases not matched to a gene: 3. This CDR3 reads CASSPDRGPYEQYF. The CDR3 DNA follows: TGCGCCAGCAGCCCGGACAGGGGACCCTACGAGCAGTACTTC.

The genes are TRBV3-1 (or the pseudogene TRBV3-2) and TRBJ2-2; TRBD2 matches 14 bases. Germline CDR1 reads LGHDT; CDR2 reads YNNKEL (reference sequence). Trimming took 6 bases from V and 4 from J; bases not matched to a gene: 4. The CDR3 length is 16 residues. In nucleotides, the CDR3 is TGTGCCAGCAGATACGGGACTAGCGGGAGCACCGGGGAGCTGTTTTTT. Encoded protein: CASRYGTSGSTGELFF.

The chain joins TRBV4-2 to TRBJ2-5; no clear D gene. V was pared by 2 bases and J by 0 bases, with 10 bases between. This CDR3 spans 15 amino acids. CDR1 is LGHNA and CDR2 is YNFKEQ in the germline V gene. The CDR3 DNA reads TGTGCCAGCAGCCAATATCAGGATTACCAAGAGACCCAGTACTTC. As protein: CASSQYQDYQETQYF.

The chain joins TRBV5-1 to TRBJ2-1; 8 nucleotides match TRBD2. Germline trimming cut 6 bases from V and 5 bases from J; bases unmatched to any gene: 10. The CDR3 extends over 15 amino acids. Germline V lookup: CDR1 SGHRS, CDR2 YFSETQ. CDR3 loop: CASKDPGLDDNEQFF. The CDR3 bases are TGCGCCAGCAAAGACCCGGGACTAGATGACAATGAGCAGTTCTTC.

This sequence joins TRBV3-1 (or the pseudogene TRBV3-2) and TRBJ1-5; D is uncertain. The CDR3 runs 13 residues. CDR1 is LGHDT, CDR2 YNNKEL, per germline (reference sequence). V was trimmed by 4 bases and J by 5 bases, leaving 9 bases between them. The CDR3 spells CASSLGLYQPQHF. The CDR3 bases are TGTGCCAGCAGCCTTGGGTTGTATCAGCCCCAGCATTTT.

The genes are TRBV2 and TRBJ2-2; D call uncertain. The germline V gene has CDR1 SNHLY and CDR2 FYNNEI. The length of the CDR3 is 15 residues. Trimming stripped 2 bases from V and 0 bases from J, with 7 bases between. The CDR3 loop is CASSETFANTGELFF. As DNA, the CDR3 is TGTGCCAGCAGTGAAACTTTCGCGAACACCGGGGAGCTGTTTTTT.

The V call is TRBV9, the J call TRBJ1-4; D unresolved. The germline V gene encodes CDR1 SGDLS and CDR2 YYNGEE. V shed 0 bases and J shed 4 bases, with 7 bases lying between them. This CDR3 has 14 residues. CDR3 nucleotides: TGTGCCAGCAGCGTAGGGGGTCTTAATGAAAAACTGTTTTTT. This encodes CASSVGGLNEKLFF.

The chain is built from TRBV7-2 and TRBJ2-5; D is tentatively TRBD1 or TRBD2 (7 bases each). Germline V gene sequence: CDR1 SGHTA, CDR2 FQGNSA. Trimming took 7 bases from V and 1 from J, leaving 16 bases between them. This CDR3 contains 15 residues. CDR3 sequence: CASTEGGTAQETQYF. CDR3 sequence (DNA): TGTGCCAGCACCGAGGGAGGGACAGCCCAAGAGACCCAGTACTTC.

The genes are TRBV2 and TRBJ2-7; D gene unclear. Germline CDR1 reads SNHLY; CDR2 reads FYNNEI. The CDR3 length is 10 residues. V dropped 11 bases and J dropped 7 bases, with 12 bases sitting between them. In DNA form, the CDR3 reads TGTGCCTCGTACTCGCGGGAGCAGTACTTC. As protein: CASYSREQYF.

V is TRBV5-4 and J is TRBJ2-5, with D possibly TRBD2 on 7 matching bases. Trimming stripped 6 bases from V and 0 bases from J, with 18 bases between. The CDR3 is 16 residues long. Per the germline V gene, CDR1 is SGHNT and CDR2 is YYREEE (reference sequence). CDR3 DNA: TGTGCCAGCACCCTGGGGGGGCCCCGCTACCAAGAGACCCAGTACTTC. It yields the protein CASTLGGPRYQETQYF.

This rearrangement joins TRBV19 to TRBJ2-7; 11 bases map to TRBD2. V gave up 2 bases and J gave up 0 bases; unmatched junction bases: 9. The CDR3 sequence is 18 residues long. Germline V gene lookup returns CDR1 LNHDA and CDR2 SQIVND (reference sequence). The CDR3 is CASSIKASGRTSSYEQYF. The DNA of the CDR3 is TGTGCCAGTAGTATAAAGGCTAGCGGGAGGACAAGCTCCTACGAGCAGTACTTC.

This clone is a singleton in its sample. The chain is built from TRBV10-1 and TRBJ1-1, with D possibly being TRBD1 (6 bases). The germline CDR1 and CDR2 sequences are WNHNN and SYGVQD (reference sequence). There are 12 residues in the CDR3. Between the trimmed V and J ends, which lost 6 bases and 5 bases, there was a span of 10 bases. Here the CDR3 reads CASSADRTEAFF. CDR3 sequence (DNA): TGCGCCAGCAGCGCCGACAGGACTGAAGCTTTCTTT.

The genes are TRBV14 and TRBJ2-7, with D perhaps matching TRBD1 (6 bases). The germline gives CDR1 SGHDN, CDR2 FVKESK. V was cut by 3 bases and J by 1 base, with 16 bases left in between. This CDR3 is 16 amino acids long. DNA for the CDR3: TGTGCCAGCAGCCAGTTCCGGGACATCCCGTCCTACGAGCAGTACTTC. Translating gives CASSQFRDIPSYEQYF.

V is TRBV10-1 and J is TRBJ1-1, with a tentative D call TRBD1 (5 bases). Germline loops: CDR1 WNHNN, CDR2 SYGVQD (reference sequence). The CDR3 extends over 14 amino acids. Trimming took off 2 bases at V and 2 bases at J, with 9 bases between the two ends. CDR3 loop: CASSEGGGNTEAFF. CDR3 coding DNA: TGCGCCAGCAGTGAGGGTGGGGGTAACACTGAAGCTTTCTTT.

This clone was counted only a few times. V and J are TRBV10-3 and TRBJ1-6; tentatively, D is TRBD1 (5 bases). Germline CDR1 and CDR2: ENHRY and SYGVKD. V dropped 10 bases and J dropped 10 bases, with 17 bases sitting between them. The CDR3 is 13 residues long. DNA of the CDR3: TGTGCCACCTGGGACCCCTCTAAGTCACCCCTCCACTTT. Translated, it gives CATWDPSKSPLHF.

This clone appeared a single time. V usage is TRBV21-1 and J usage is TRBJ1-5. TRBV21-1 is tagged as a pseudogene. The CDR3 is made up of 12 amino acids. CDR3 loop: CASSKVGQPQHF. The CDR3 nucleotides read TGTGCCAGCAGCAAAGTCGGTCAGCCCCAGCATTTT.

This clone came up a few times. The rearrangement links TRBV19 to TRBJ2-2; TRBD2 matches 8 bases. The ends lost 6 bases at V and 4 bases at J; junction bases unmatched: 7. The CDR3 is 15 residues long. CDR1 is LNHDA, CDR2 SQIVND, per germline (reference sequence). CDR3 region: CASSRVAGGTGELFF. The CDR3 DNA reads as TGTGCCAGTAGCCGAGTCGCGGGGGGCACCGGGGAGCTGTTTTTT.

This sequence joins TRBV5-1 and TRBJ1-2; D call uncertain. The length of the CDR3 is 12 residues. Trimming pared 0 bases from V and 6 bases from J, leaving 6 bases between. In germline, CDR1 is SGHRS, CDR2 YFSETQ. The DNA of the CDR3 is TGCGCCAGCAGCTTGGAGGCAGATGGCTACACCTTC. Protein product: CASSLEADGYTF.

The V and J genes are TRBV7-6 and TRBJ1-2, with D possibly matching TRBD1 (5 bases). Germline V gene sequence: CDR1 SGHVS, CDR2 FNYEAQ. With 3 bases removed from V and 4 bases from J, the gap between germline ends came to 9 bases. The CDR3 has 13 amino acids. The CDR3 nucleotides read TGTGCCAGCAGCTTCGGGGACGTCTATGGCTACACCTTC. This translates into CASSFGDVYGYTF.

This chain links TRBV5-1 with TRBJ2-5; D is undetermined. Germline-derived CDR1 and CDR2 are SGHRS and YFSETQ. V lost 5 bases and J lost 1, with 12 bases in between. The CDR3 extends over 14 amino acids. CDR3 region: CASRPASPQETQYF. The CDR3 DNA sequence: TGCGCCAGCAGACCAGCCAGCCCCCAAGAGACCCAGTACTTC.

The V call is TRBV19, the J call TRBJ2-2, with a weak D call TRBD1 (6 bases). CDR1 is LNHDA and CDR2 is SQIVND in the germline V gene (reference sequence). Deletions cut 6 bases from V and 4 bases from J, with 15 bases between. This CDR3 contains 15 residues. Here the CDR3 DNA reads TGTGCCAGTAGCCGGGCCTACAGGGCCACCGGGGAGCTGTTTTTT. Translation: CASSRAYRATGELFF.

J is TRBJ2-7 and V is TRBV18; D is possibly TRBD1 (5 bases). The CDR3 has 15 amino acids. Germline V gives CDR1 KGHSH, CDR2 LQKENI. Deletions cut 3 bases from V and 3 bases from J, with 15 bases between. This chain's CDR3 is CASSPGQADVYEQYF. The CDR3, as DNA: TGTGCCAGCTCACCGGGGCAGGCGGATGTCTACGAGCAGTACTTC.

The rearrangement uses TRBV19 and TRBJ1-4; D uncertain. Trimming removed 3 bases from V and 7 bases from J, with 15 bases in between. The CDR3 covers 15 residues. Per the germline V gene, CDR1 is LNHDA and CDR2 is SQIVND (reference sequence). This CDR3 is CASSITPSGSEKLFF. The CDR3 DNA follows: TGTGCCAGTAGTATCACACCATCGGGGTCTGAAAAACTGTTTTTT.